The clone carrying this T cell receptor (beta chain) showed up just a few times. Its target is unknown. The sample originates from a study of cytomegalovirus exposure and HLA in healthy donors. Whole-study results and caveats: There were some V segments, including TRBV6-2 and TRBV6-3, excluded as indistinguishable. What TCR beta sequences reportedly achieved was accurate prediction of HLA-A and HLA-B alleles in most subjects.

The CDR3 contains 14 residues. The germline gives CDR1 MNHEY, CDR2 SVGAGI. Trimming left V 5 bases short and J 6 bases short, with 16 bases between. PCR primers comprised 60 Vbeta and 13 Jbeta primers. Generated by immunoSEQ multiplex PCR, the TCRdb table keeps only in-frame clones and is missing some. The table includes over 150,000 clones, around 80% detected once. This chain uses TRBV6-5 with TRBJ1-2; no firm D call. The receptor comes from a woman between 50 and 59 years old in good health and CMV-seropositive. Sequencing was carried out using PBMCs. CDR3 region: CASSQYGDENGYTF. The CDR3 DNA reads as TGTGCCAGCAGTCAGTACGGGGATGAAAATGGCTACACCTTC.